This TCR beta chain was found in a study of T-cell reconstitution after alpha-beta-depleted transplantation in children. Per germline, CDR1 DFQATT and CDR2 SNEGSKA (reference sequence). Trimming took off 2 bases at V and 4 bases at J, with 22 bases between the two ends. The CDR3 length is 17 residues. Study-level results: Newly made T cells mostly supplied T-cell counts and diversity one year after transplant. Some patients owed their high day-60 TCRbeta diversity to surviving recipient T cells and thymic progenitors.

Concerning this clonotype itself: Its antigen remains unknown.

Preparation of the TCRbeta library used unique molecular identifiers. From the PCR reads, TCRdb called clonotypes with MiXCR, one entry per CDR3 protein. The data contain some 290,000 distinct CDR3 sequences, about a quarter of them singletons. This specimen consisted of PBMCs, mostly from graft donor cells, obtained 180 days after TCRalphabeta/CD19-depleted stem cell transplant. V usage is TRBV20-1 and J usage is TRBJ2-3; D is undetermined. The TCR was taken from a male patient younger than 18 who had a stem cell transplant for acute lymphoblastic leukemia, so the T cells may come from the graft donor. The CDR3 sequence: CSARSFEEIEGPDTQYF. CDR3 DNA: TGCAGTGCTAGATCCTTTGAAGAAATAGAAGGTCCAGATACGCAGTATTTT.